The TCR beta chain under discussion was sequenced for a study of spatial heterogeneity in lung cancer. Study-level background: Alpha-chain detections were consistently fewer than beta-chain detections among the sequences.

This clonotype was picked up many times. The junction does not match germline at one end; this may be a read error. This beta chain was picked up by a library intended for alpha chains and is off target, so its count carries little meaning. The time point denotes: sample taken at primary tumor resection. Without sorting, whole RNA was sequenced from tumor, nontumor lung or frozen PBMC. TCR cDNA molecules each had a unique molecular identifier. TCRdb re-analysed the 5' RACE reads in MiXCR, keeping a single row per CDR3 protein. Of approximately 15,000 distinct CDR3 sequences in the sample, about 3.9% are singletons; the top ten hold approximately 9%. Germline CDR1 reads SSHAT; CDR2 reads FNYEAQ (reference sequence). This CDR3 is 16 amino acids long.

Here the sequenced sample was normal lung tissue next to the tumor, taken at surgery. This TCR derives from a male donor with early-stage non-small cell lung cancer. This chain uses TRBV7-7 with TRBJ2-1; 13 positions agree with TRBD2. For the CDR3, the DNA is TGTGCTAGCAGCTTCGGACTAGCGGGAGAAGGAGTTGAGCAGTTCTTC. Its translation: CASSFGLAGEGVEQFF.